The source of this T cell receptor beta chain is a study of regulatory T cells in long-lasting Graves disease. Points from the study as a whole: Persistent disease preferred TRBV28, TRBJ1-2 and TRBJ2-5.

This clonotype was detected only a few times. No antigen is known for it. The junction does not match germline at one end; this may be a read error. Stated time point: newly diagnosed GD, antithyroid drugs for less than 3 months. TCR sequences were obtained from RNA taken from PBMCs. Arm-PCR with iRepertoire HTBI primers amplified the CDR3 regions for these TCR beta libraries. TCRdb used MiXCR to reprocess the multiplex PCR reads, holding one entry per CDR3 protein. The repertoire has around 450,000 distinct CDR3 sequences, 15% of them found once; the top ten carry roughly 8%. The germline gives CDR1 MNHEY, CDR2 SMNVEV (reference sequence). The CDR3 consists of 14 residues. The sample also formed part of further work on T cells in Graves' hyperthyroidism and ophthalmopathy. That paper notes: HTBI primers were employed in a first-round RT-PCR of the TCR CDR3.

The chain combines TRBV27 with TRBJ2-2; D remains ambiguous. The receptor comes from a woman between 40 and 50 years old with Graves disease. The starting material was peripheral blood mononuclear cells (PBMCs), obtained at new diagnosis, from a patient treated with antithyroid drugs. The CDR3 DNA reads as TGTGCCAGCAGTCAAGTTAGCTTGACCGAGGAGCTGTTTTTT. Protein product: CASSQVSLTEELFF.